Included here is one T cell receptor beta chain sequence, with context. Its antigen is as yet unknown. This CDR3 is built from 14 residues. No DNA is given. Germline lookup yields CDR1 MDHEN and CDR2 SYDVKM. iaTreg cells were HLA-DR+ Treg cells. This specimen comes from a study of synovial regulatory T cells in juvenile arthritis. Study-wide results and limits: Across patients, iaTreg TCR repertoires were mostly private, partly shared with synovial Teff and blood CPL. TCR diversity was lower in inflammation-associated blood Treg cells than in other blood Treg cells.

TCRdb keeps only in-frame clones here, not all; method: immunoSEQ multiplex PCR. This sample carries around 9,000 clones, with about 1.8% going to the ten biggest clones. The sample comprised Treg cells from blood. Subset given: HLA-DR+ inflammation-associated blood Treg cells. The TCR sequence derives from a donor aged 2-30 years with juvenile idiopathic arthritis. This chain joins TRBV28 and TRBJ2-5; TCRdb indicates TRBD2, and absent DNA this call remains unverified. CDR3 amino acids: CASKQGLERETQYF.